The present entry profiles one T cell receptor beta chain with its context. The CDR3 runs 17 residues. V lost 0 bases to trimming and J lost 3 bases, with 13 bases between them. The germline gives CDR1 SGDLS, CDR2 YYNGEE. This sample was taken from a study of blood T cell repertoires in COVID-19. At the level of the study: Acute-phase and convalescent COVID-19 samples originated in the United States, Italy and Spain.

The repertoire was sequenced with immunoSEQ multiplex PCR; TCRdb's copy has only in-frame clones and lacks some. The sample yields 170,000 or so clones, roughly nine tenths seen once. The sample was peripheral blood. This clonotype was obtained from a man in his late teens or twenties who had recovered from COVID-19. The rearrangement uses TRBV9 and TRBJ1-6; D is perhaps TRBD1 (6 bases). The DNA for the CDR3 is TGTGCCAGCAGCGTAGCTCCAGGGACACTCTATAATTCACCCCTCCACTTT. Translation: CASSVAPGTLYNSPLHF. Full variable domain (rest looked up from reference TRBV9 and TRBJ1-6): DSGVTQTPKHLITATGQRVTLRCSPRSGDLSVYWYQQSLDQGLQFLIQYYNGEERAKGNILERFSAQQFPDLHSELNLSSLELGDSALYFCASSVAPGTLYNSPLHFGNGTRLTVT.